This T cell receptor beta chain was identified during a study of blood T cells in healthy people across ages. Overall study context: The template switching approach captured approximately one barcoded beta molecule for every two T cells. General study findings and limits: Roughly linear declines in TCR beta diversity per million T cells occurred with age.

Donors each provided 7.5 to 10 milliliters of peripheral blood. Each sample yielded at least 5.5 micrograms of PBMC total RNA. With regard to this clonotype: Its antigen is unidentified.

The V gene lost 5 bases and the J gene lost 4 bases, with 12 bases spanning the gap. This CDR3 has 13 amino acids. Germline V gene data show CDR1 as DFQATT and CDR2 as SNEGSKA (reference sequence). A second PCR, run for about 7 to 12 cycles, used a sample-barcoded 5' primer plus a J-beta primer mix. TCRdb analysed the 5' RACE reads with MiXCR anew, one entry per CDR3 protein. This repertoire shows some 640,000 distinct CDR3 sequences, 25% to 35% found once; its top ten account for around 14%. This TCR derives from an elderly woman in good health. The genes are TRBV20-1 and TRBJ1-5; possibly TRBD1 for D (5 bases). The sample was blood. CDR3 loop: CSAGGLGNQPQHF. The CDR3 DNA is TGCAGTGCTGGGGGTCTTGGAAATCAGCCCCAGCATTTT.